Below are 27 T cell receptor beta chains sequenced from a single sample in a study of T cells after yellow fever vaccination. Using its own MiXCR run on the 5' RACE reads, TCRdb lists one record per CDR3 protein. The sample lists 300,000 to 350,000 distinct CDR3 sequences; about 4% were seen once. Sequencing was performed on PBMCs, taken 5 days after the yellow fever booster vaccination. These receptors all stem from a man aged 18-30 years who received the YFV17D yellow fever vaccine.

This chain links TRBV12-3 or TRBV12-4 with TRBJ1-1; TRBD1 matches at 7 bases. This CDR3 is 17 amino acids long. The trim removed 5 bases at V and 0 bases at J, leaving 12 bases unmatched. CDR3 sequence reads: CASSQRPGQSLNTEAFF. In DNA, the CDR3 is TGTGCCAGCAGTCAACGGCCGGGACAGAGCCTGAACACTGAAGCTTTCTTT.

Many counts were recorded for this clonotype. The chain couples TRBV5-1 to TRBJ1-4, with no clear D. The CDR3 length is 18 residues. The V gene lost 0 bases and the J gene lost 4 bases, with 19 bases spanning the gap. Looked up from germline, CDR1 is SGHRS and CDR2 is YFSETQ. The CDR3 region has the DNA TGCGCCAGCAGCTTGGCCGTCGGAGGACCCAGCCTTAATGAAAAACTGTTTTTT. Translation gives CASSLAVGGPSLNEKLFF.

The chain is built from TRBV4-1 and TRBJ1-1; D is undetermined. The V end lost 3 bases, the J end lost 11 bases, and 16 bases lay between the germline ends. Germline CDR1 and CDR2: MGHRA and YSYEKL. The CDR3 consists of 13 residues. Here the CDR3 reads CASSQISREEAFF. The CDR3, as DNA: TGCGCCAGCAGCCAGATCTCCCGAGAAGAGGCTTTCTTT.

The chain couples TRBV7-9 to TRBJ1-1; D uncertain. Trimming shortened V by 1 base and J by 7 bases, and 13 bases separated the two germline ends. CDR1 is SEHNR and CDR2 is FQNEAQ in the germline V gene (reference sequence). The CDR3 spans 14 residues. The CDR3 nucleotides are TGTGCCAGCAGCTTAGTCCCCGGGAGCCTTGAAGCTTTCTTT. Translation: CASSLVPGSLEAFF.

This clonotype has more than one count but fewer than ten. V is TRBV28 and J is TRBJ1-2, with D perhaps TRBD1 (5 bases). The V gene lost 9 bases and the J gene lost 5 bases, with 19 bases spanning the gap. This CDR3 contains 14 residues. CDR1 MDHEN and CDR2 SYDVKM come from the germline V gene. CDR3 residues: CASGSQGRLYGYTF. The CDR3, as DNA: TGTGCCAGTGGTTCGCAGGGCAGGCTTTATGGCTACACCTTC.

This clonotype was observed many times. The rearrangement uses TRBV6-5 and TRBJ2-3, with a possible D match to TRBD2 (5 bases). Between the trimmed V and J ends, which lost 0 bases and 7 bases, there was a span of 14 bases. Germline V gives CDR1 MNHEY, CDR2 SVGAGI. The CDR3 is made up of 15 amino acids. The CDR3 DNA reads as TGTGCCAGCAGTTACTCACGAAGTCCGGGGTATACGCAGTATTTT. It translates to CASSYSRSPGYTQYF.

This clonotype was found many times. The V call is TRBV27, the J call TRBJ2-3, with D maybe TRBD2 (5 bases). Germline-derived CDR1 and CDR2 are MNHEY and SMNVEV (reference sequence). Between the trimmed V and J ends, which lost 5 bases and 4 bases, there was a span of 10 bases. The CDR3 has 13 amino acids. The CDR3 spells CASSAGRPDTQYF. CDR3 DNA: TGTGCCAGCAGTGCGGGTAGGCCAGATACGCAGTATTTT.

The chain uses TRBV12-3 or TRBV12-4 and TRBJ1-2; 9 nucleotides align to TRBD1. The length of the CDR3 is 14 residues. J gave up 8 bases and V 5 bases, and 9 bases lay outside the gene matches. This chain's CDR3 is CASSPRDRVDGYTF. The CDR3 region has the DNA TGTGCCAGCAGTCCCCGGGACAGGGTTGACGGCTACACCTTC.

The chain employs TRBV27 and TRBJ1-6, with TRBD1 matching over 7 bases. CDR1 is MNHEY, CDR2 SMNVEV, per germline (reference sequence). This CDR3 has 14 residues. J was trimmed by 8 bases and V by 9 bases; bases with no gene match: 10. CDR3 nucleotide sequence: TGTGCCAGTAAACCAGGGGGTGTCGATTCACCCCTCCACTTT. It encodes CASKPGGVDSPLHF.

A few counts support this clonotype. The chain recombines TRBV30 with TRBJ2-2; the D is unclear. This CDR3 has 12 amino acids. Germline CDR1 and CDR2: GTSNPN and SVGIG (reference sequence). V gave up 1 base and J gave up 7 bases, with 7 bases separating them. CDR3 nucleotide sequence: TGTGCCTGGAGTGCGACTGACGGGGAGCTGTTTTTT. Translating it yields CAWSATDGELFF. Full variable domain (remainder filled in from reference TRBV30 and TRBJ2-2): SQTIHQWPATLVQPVGSPLSLECTVEGTSNPNLYWYRQAAGRGLQLLFYSVGIGQISSEVPQNLSASRPQDRQFILSSKKLLLSDSGFYLCAWSATDGELFFGEGSRLTVL.

This clonotype has ten or more counts. The chain couples TRBV6-2 or TRBV6-3 to TRBJ2-1; 7 bases fit TRBD1. The germline V gene has CDR1 MNHEY and CDR2 SVGEGT. The V and J ends lost 6 bases and 6 bases, in that order; junction bases with no gene match: 11. The CDR3 length is 15 residues. CDR3 sequence: CASSPTGARLNEQFF. CDR3 nucleotides: TGTGCCAGCAGCCCCACAGGGGCCCGCCTCAATGAGCAGTTCTTC.

This chain joins TRBV12-3 or TRBV12-4 and TRBJ1-2; D unresolved. The CDR3 is 12 residues long. The V end was cut by 8 bases, the J end by 7 bases, with 14 bases between. CDR3 region: CASATIRRGYTF. The DNA of the CDR3 is TGTGCCAGCGCCACCATTCGTCGTGGCTACACCTTC.

The chain is built from TRBV7-6 and TRBJ2-4, with 10 bases that match TRBD1. This CDR3 has 22 residues. Germline loops: CDR1 SGHVS, CDR2 FNYEAQ. Trimming removed 4 bases from V and 3 bases from J; junction bases left unmatched: 24. CDR3 nucleotide sequence: TGTGCCAGCAGCTCCGACCCATATCCGACAGGGGGCCGACTGGGAGTCAAAAACATTCAGTACTTC. This codes for CASSSDPYPTGGRLGVKNIQYF.

The chain is built from TRBV20-1 and TRBJ1-1; D is unclear. V was clipped by 8 bases and J by 1 base, with 11 bases between them. From germline, CDR1 is DFQATT and CDR2 SNEGSKA (reference sequence). The CDR3 consists of 12 residues. CDR3 nucleotides: TGCAGTTGGACCAGTGAGAACACTGAAGCTTTCTTT. Protein: CSWTSENTEAFF.

This clonotype was recorded many times. The chain has TRBV2 and TRBJ1-1, with a weak D call TRBD1 (6 bases). Germline V lookup: CDR1 SNHLY, CDR2 FYNNEI. Trimming pared 6 bases from V and 2 bases from J, leaving 16 bases between. This CDR3 is 15 amino acids long. For the CDR3, the DNA is TGTGCCAGCAGCCATTATGGACAGACTAACACTGAAGCTTTCTTT. This codes for CASSHYGQTNTEAFF.

This clonotype was observed at least ten times. The chain uses TRBV7-2 and TRBJ1-1, with D tentatively TRBD1 (6 bases). The length of the CDR3 is 15 residues. In germline, CDR1 is SGHTA, CDR2 FQGNSA. V shed 5 bases and J shed 6 bases, with 19 bases lying between them. In nucleotides, the CDR3 is TGTGCCAGCAGCCCAGGACTAACAGGGTTCCCTGAAGCTTTCTTT. As protein: CASSPGLTGFPEAFF.

The J gene is TRBJ1-2, the V gene TRBV20-1, with D unresolved. The germline CDR1 and CDR2 sequences are DFQATT and SNEGSKA (reference sequence). This CDR3 is 10 amino acids long. V gave up 6 bases and J gave up 10 bases, with 12 bases separating them. The CDR3 here is CSARLTPYTF. The CDR3 bases are TGCAGTGCAAGGCTTACCCCCTACACCTTC.

This clonotype was recorded at least ten times. The V and J genes are TRBV4-3 and TRBJ1-2; unclear D gene. Germline assignment: CDR1 LGHNA and CDR2 YSLEER. Trimming cost V 6 bases and J 8 bases, with 19 bases left between them. The CDR3 runs 14 residues. For the CDR3, the DNA is TGCGCCAGCAGAGAGCAAGGTCTTCCCGGAGGCTACACCTTC. This encodes CASREQGLPGGYTF.

This clonotype has just a few counts. A read error may account for a junction end that differs from germline. The chain combines TRBV10-3 with TRBJ1-1; 8 nucleotides line up with TRBD1. CDR1 and CDR2 from the germline V gene are ENHRY and SYGVKD. The CDR3 length is 13 residues. The CDR3 reads CAIGERQGSRAFF. The CDR3 DNA follows: TGTGCCATCGGTGAGAGACAGGGGTCGCGGGCTTTCTTT.

V is TRBV7-2 and J is TRBJ1-6; D uncertain. Germline V lookup: CDR1 SGHTA, CDR2 FQGNSA. The CDR3 consists of 16 residues. Trimming took 5 bases from V and 7 from J, leaving 18 bases between them. CDR3 DNA: TGTGCCAGCAGCCCGGAGCTCGGGATGCTAAATTCACCCCTCCACTTT. Translating gives CASSPELGMLNSPLHF.

CDR3 DNA sequence: TGTGCCAGCAGTTATTTCGGGTCTGGTCAGCCCCAGCATTTT. Protein sequence: CASSYFGSGQPQHF. The chain couples TRBV6-2 or TRBV6-3 to TRBJ1-5, with D hard to call. The CDR3 loop spans 14 amino acids. Germline V gives CDR1 MNHEY, CDR2 SVGEGT. Trimming shortened V by 3 bases and J by 6 bases, and 12 bases separated the two germline ends.

This clonotype turned up a few times. The genes are TRBV6-2 or TRBV6-3 and TRBJ2-7; D is unclear. Trimming took off 7 bases at V and 7 bases at J, with 17 bases between the two ends. The CDR3 extends over 13 amino acids. Germline values: CDR1 MNHEY, CDR2 SVGEGT. The CDR3: CASTNPSRKEQYV. The CDR3 DNA reads as TGTGCCAGCACCAACCCGAGTCGGAAGGAGCAGTACGTC.

This clonotype was counted between two and nine times. The rearrangement links TRBV4-3 to TRBJ1-1; TRBD1 is a possible D gene (5 bases). The V and J ends lost 3 bases and 6 bases respectively, with 14 bases between them. Germline V CDR1 and CDR2: LGHNA, YSLEER. This CDR3 has 14 residues. DNA of the CDR3: TGCGCCAGCAGCCAGACGGTGAGGGACTCTGAAGCTTTCTTT. Residues: CASSQTVRDSEAFF.

This clonotype was observed at least ten times. The V and J genes are TRBV7-9 and TRBJ1-1; D ambiguous. The CDR3 totals 13 residues. Trimming left V 2 bases short and J 1 base short, with 5 bases between. Germline V gene sequence: CDR1 SEHNR, CDR2 FQNEAQ (reference sequence). CDR3 residues: CASSLPGNTEAFF. In DNA form, the CDR3 reads TGTGCCAGCAGCTTACCGGGGAACACTGAAGCTTTCTTT. The full variable domain, completed using reference TRBV7-9 and TRBJ1-1, is DTGVSQNPRHKITKRGQNVTFRCDPISEHNRLYWYRQTLGQGPEFLTYFQNEAQLEKSRLLSDRFSAERPKGSFSTLEIQRTEQGDSAMYLCASSLPGNTEAFFGQGTRLTVV.

This clonotype appeared many times. The chain links TRBV4-3 to TRBJ2-3; D call uncertain. Germline V gene data show CDR1 as LGHNA and CDR2 as YSLEER. The CDR3 spans 15 residues. The ends were cut back, 0 bases at V and 2 bases at J, with 9 bases in the middle. The DNA of the CDR3 is TGCGCCAGCAGCCAAGAGGACCAAGCCACAGATACGCAGTATTTT. Translation gives CASSQEDQATDTQYF.

The rearrangement joins TRBV12-3 or TRBV12-4 to TRBJ1-5; 7 bases line up with TRBD1. Unmatched junction bases numbered 8, after V lost 8 bases and J lost 4 bases. CDR3 length equals 14 residues. The CDR3 coding sequence is TGTGCCAGCGGGGCGGGCAGGGGGAATCAGCCCCAGCATTTT. Its translation: CASGAGRGNQPQHF.

This clonotype was detected a few times. The V call is TRBV20-1, the J call TRBJ1-3; D may be TRBD1 (5 bases). Germline assignment: CDR1 DFQATT and CDR2 SNEGSKA (reference sequence). The CDR3 sequence is 15 residues long. Trimming took off 6 bases at V and 4 bases at J, with 19 bases between the two ends. Here the CDR3 DNA reads TGCAGTGCAAAAGAGCCACGGCAGGGAGGAAACACCATATATTTT. Translation: CSAKEPRQGGNTIYF.